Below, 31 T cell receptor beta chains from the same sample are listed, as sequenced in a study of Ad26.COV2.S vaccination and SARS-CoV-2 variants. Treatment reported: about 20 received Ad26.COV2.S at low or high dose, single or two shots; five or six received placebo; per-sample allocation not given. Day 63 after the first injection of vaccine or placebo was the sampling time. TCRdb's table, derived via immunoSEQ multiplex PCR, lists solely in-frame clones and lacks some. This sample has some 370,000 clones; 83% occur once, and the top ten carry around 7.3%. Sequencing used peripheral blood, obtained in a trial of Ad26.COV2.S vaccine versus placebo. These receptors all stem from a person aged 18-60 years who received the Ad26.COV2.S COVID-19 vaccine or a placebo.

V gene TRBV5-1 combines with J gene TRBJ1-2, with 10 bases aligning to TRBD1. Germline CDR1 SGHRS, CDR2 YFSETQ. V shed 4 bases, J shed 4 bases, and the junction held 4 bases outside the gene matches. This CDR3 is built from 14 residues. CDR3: CASSPGTGAYGYTF. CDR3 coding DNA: TGCGCCAGCAGCCCTGGGACAGGGGCCTATGGCTACACCTTC.

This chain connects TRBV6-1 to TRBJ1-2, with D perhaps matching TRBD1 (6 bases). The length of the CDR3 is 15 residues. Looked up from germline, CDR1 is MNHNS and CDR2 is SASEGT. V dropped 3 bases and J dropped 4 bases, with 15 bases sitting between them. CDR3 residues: CASSDLRQEPYGYTF. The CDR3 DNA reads TGTGCCAGCAGTGACCTCAGACAGGAGCCCTATGGCTACACCTTC.

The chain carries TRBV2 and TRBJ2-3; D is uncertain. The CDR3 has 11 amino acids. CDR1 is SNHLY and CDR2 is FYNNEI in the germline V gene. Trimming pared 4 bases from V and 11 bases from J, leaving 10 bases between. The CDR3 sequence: CASSVLAGQYF. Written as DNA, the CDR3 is TGTGCCAGCAGTGTACTCGCAGGGCAGTATTTT.

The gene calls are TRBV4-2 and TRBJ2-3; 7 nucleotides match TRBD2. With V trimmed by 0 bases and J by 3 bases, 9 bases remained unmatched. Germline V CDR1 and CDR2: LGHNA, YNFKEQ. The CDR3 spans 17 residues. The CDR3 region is CASSQERGRGRTDTQYF. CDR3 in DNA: TGTGCCAGCAGCCAAGAGCGGGGGAGGGGAAGAACAGATACGCAGTATTTT.

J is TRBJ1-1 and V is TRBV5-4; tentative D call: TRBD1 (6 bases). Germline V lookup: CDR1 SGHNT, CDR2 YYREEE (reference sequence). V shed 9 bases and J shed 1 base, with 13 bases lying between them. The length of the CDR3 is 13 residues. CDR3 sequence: CATRWGANTEAFF. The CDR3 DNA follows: TGTGCCACCCGGTGGGGGGCGAACACTGAAGCTTTCTTT.

This CDR3 reads CASSLVQAAYEQYF. The CDR3 DNA follows: TGTGCCAGCAGCTTAGTCCAGGCCGCCTACGAGCAGTACTTC. This chain connects TRBV7-2 to TRBJ2-7; the D is unclear. Germline values: CDR1 SGHTA, CDR2 FQGNSA. The CDR3 covers 14 residues. V was pared by 1 base and J by 2 bases, with 9 bases between.

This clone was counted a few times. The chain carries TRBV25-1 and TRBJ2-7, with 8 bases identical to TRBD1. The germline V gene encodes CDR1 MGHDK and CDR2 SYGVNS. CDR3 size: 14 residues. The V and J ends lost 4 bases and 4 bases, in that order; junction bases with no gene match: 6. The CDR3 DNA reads TGTGCCAGCAGTGCCCGGGACAGGACATACGAGCAGTACTTC. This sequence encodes CASSARDRTYEQYF.

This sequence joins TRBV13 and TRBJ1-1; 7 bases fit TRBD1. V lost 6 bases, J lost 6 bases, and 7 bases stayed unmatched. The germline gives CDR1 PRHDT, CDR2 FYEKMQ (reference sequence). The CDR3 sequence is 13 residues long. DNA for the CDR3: TGTGCCAGCAGGAGACAGGGAGTGCCTGAAGCTTTCTTT. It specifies CASRRQGVPEAFF.

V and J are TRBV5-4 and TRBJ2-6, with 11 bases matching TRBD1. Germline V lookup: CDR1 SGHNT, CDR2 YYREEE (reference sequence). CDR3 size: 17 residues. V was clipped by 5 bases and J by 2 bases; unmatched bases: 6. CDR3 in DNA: TGTGCCAGCAGTTACGGACAGGGGGCTGCTGGGGCCAACGTCCTGACTTTC. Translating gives CASSYGQGAAGANVLTF.

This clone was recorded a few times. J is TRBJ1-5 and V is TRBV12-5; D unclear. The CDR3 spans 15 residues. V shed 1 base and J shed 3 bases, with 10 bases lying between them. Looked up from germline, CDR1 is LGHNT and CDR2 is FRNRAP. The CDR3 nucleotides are TGTGCTAGTGGTTTGGATTCAGCGTTCAATCAGCCCCAGCATTTT. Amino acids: CASGLDSAFNQPQHF. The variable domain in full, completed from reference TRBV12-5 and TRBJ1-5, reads DARVTQTPRHKVTEMGQEVTMRCQPILGHNTVFWYRQTMMQGLELLAYFRNRAPLDDSGMPKDRFSAEMPDATLATLKIQPSEPRDSAVYFCASGLDSAFNQPQHFGDGTRLSIL.

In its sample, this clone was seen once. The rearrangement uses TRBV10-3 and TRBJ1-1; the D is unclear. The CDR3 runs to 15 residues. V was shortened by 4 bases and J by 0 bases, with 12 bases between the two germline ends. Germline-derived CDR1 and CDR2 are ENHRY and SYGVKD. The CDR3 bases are TGTGCCATCAGTGGGGTTCAAATTTTGAACACTGAAGCTTTCTTT. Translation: CAISGVQILNTEAFF.

The CDR3 loop reads CASGARDTQYF. The CDR3 nucleotides read TGTGCCAGTGGGGCGCGCGATACGCAGTATTTT. This rearrangement joins TRBV11-1 to TRBJ2-3, with D possibly TRBD1 on 5 matching bases. CDR3 length: 11 residues. Germline-derived CDR1 and CDR2 are SGHAT and FQDESV (reference sequence). V lost 9 bases and J lost 6, with 10 bases in between.

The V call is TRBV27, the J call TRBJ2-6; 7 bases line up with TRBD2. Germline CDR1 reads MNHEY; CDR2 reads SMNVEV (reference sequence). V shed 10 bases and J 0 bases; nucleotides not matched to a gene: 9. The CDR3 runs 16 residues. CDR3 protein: CATTPGRSSGANVLTF. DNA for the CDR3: TGTGCCACCACCCCCGGGAGGAGCTCTGGGGCCAACGTCCTGACTTTC.

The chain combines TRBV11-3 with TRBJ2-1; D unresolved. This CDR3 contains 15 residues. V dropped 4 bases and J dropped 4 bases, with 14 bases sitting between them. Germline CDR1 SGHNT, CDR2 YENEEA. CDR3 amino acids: CASSSFRAVYNEQFF. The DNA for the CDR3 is TGTGCCAGCAGCTCATTCCGGGCCGTATACAATGAGCAGTTCTTC.

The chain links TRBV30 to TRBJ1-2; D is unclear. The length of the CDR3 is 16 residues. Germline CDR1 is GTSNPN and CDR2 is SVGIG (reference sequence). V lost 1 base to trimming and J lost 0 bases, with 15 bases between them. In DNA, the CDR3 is TGTGCCTGGAGTGCCCCCTGGGCCACCTCTAACTATGGCTACACCTTC. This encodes CAWSAPWATSNYGYTF.

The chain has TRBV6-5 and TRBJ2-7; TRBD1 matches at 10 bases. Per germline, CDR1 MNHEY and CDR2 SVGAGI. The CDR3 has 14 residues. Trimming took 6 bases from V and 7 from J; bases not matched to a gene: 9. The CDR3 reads CASRAGQGHWEQYF. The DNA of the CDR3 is TGTGCCAGCAGAGCGGGACAGGGGCATTGGGAGCAGTACTTC.

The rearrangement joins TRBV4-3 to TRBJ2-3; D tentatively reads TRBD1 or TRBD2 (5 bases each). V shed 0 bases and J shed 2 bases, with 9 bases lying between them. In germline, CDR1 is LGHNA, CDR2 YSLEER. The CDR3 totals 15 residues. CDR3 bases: TGCGCCAGCAGCCAAGAGGGGGTCCACACAGATACGCAGTATTTT. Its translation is CASSQEGVHTDTQYF.

The CDR3: CAISEGVGGNTIYF. As DNA, the CDR3 is TGTGCCATCTCCGAGGGGGTTGGGGGAAACACCATATATTTT. The chain uses TRBV10-3 and TRBJ1-3; a possible D gene is TRBD1 (6 bases). This CDR3 has 14 amino acids. The V and J ends lost 8 bases and 4 bases respectively, with 15 bases between them. Germline assignment: CDR1 ENHRY and CDR2 SYGVKD.

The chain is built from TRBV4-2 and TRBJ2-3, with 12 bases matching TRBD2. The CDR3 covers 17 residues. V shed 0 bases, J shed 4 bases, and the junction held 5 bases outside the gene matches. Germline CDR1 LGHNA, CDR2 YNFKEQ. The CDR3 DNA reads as TGTGCCAGCAGCCAAGATCTAGCGGGGGGGCAATCAGATACGCAGTATTTT. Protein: CASSQDLAGGQSDTQYF.

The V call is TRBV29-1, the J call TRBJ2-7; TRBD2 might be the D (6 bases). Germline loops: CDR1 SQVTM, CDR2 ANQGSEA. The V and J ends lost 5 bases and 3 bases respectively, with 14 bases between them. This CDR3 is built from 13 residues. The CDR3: CSVLGPSDYEQYF. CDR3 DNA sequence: TGCAGCGTTCTAGGTCCTAGCGACTACGAGCAGTACTTC.

The CDR3 DNA is TGTGCCAGCAGCAACAGGGTCGGCGAGACCCAGTACTTC. It translates to CASSNRVGETQYF. The chain is built from TRBV11-1 and TRBJ2-5, with a tentative D call TRBD1 (6 bases). V was shortened by 5 bases and J by 5 bases, with 12 bases between the two germline ends. The CDR3 has 13 residues. Germline-derived CDR1 and CDR2 are SGHAT and FQDESV (reference sequence). The variable domain in full, completed from reference TRBV11-1 and TRBJ2-5, reads EAEVAQSPRYKITEKSQAVAFWCDPISGHATLYWYRQILGQGPELLVQFQDESVVDDSQLPKDRFSAERLKGVDSTLKIQPAELGDSAMYLCASSNRVGETQYFGPGTRLLVL.

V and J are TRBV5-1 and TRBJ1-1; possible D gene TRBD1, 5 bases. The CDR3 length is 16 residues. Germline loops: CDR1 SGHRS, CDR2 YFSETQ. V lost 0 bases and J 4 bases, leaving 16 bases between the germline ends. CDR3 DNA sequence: TGCGCCAGCAGCTTGGCGTACGTGGGGCTCAGCACTGAAGCTTTCTTT. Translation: CASSLAYVGLSTEAFF.

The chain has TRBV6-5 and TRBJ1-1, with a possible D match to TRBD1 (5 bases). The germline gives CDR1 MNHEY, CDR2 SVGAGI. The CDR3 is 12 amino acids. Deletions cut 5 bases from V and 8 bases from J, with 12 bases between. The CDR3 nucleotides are TGTGCCAGCAGTCCCGGGGCCCAGGAAGCTTTCTTT. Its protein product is CASSPGAQEAFF.

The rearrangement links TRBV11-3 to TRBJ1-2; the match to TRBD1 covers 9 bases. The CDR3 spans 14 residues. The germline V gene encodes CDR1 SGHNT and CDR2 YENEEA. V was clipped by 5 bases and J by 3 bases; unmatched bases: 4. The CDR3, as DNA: TGTGCCAGCAGCCTCCGGACAGGGGACTATGGCTACACCTTC. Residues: CASSLRTGDYGYTF. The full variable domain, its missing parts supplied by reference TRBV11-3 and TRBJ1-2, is EAGVVQSPRYKIIEKKQPVAFWCNPISGHNTLYWYLQNLGQGPELLIRYENEEAVDDSQLPKDRFSAERLKGVDSTLKIQPAELGDSAVYLCASSLRTGDYGYTFGSGTRLTVV.

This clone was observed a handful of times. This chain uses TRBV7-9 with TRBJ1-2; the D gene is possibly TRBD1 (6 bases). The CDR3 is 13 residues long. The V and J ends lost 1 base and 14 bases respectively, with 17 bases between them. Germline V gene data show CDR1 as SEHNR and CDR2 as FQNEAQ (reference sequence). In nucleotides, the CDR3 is TGTGCCAGCAGCTTAGACCCACGACAGGCCAAAACCTTC. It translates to CASSLDPRQAKTF.

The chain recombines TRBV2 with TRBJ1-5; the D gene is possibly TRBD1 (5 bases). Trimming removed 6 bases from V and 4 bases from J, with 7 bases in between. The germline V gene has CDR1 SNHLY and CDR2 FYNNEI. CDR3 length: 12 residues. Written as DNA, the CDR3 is TGTGCCAGCAGGGCAGGGAATCAGCCCCAGCATTTT. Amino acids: CASRAGNQPQHF.

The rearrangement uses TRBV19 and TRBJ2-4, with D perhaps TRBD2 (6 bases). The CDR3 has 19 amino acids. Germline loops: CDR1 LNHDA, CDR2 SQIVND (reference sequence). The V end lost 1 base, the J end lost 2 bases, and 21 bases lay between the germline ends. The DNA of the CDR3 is TGTGCCAGTAGTATAGGGGGAGGTTCCTACGAGTCGACCAAAAACATTCAGTACTTC. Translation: CASSIGGGSYESTKNIQYF.

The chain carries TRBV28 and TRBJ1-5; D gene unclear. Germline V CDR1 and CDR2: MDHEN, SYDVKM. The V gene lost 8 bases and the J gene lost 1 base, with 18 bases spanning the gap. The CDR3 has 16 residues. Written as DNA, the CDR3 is TGTGCCAGCCTTGAACCCAGGCATGGAAGCAATCAGCCCCAGCATTTT. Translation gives CASLEPRHGSNQPQHF.

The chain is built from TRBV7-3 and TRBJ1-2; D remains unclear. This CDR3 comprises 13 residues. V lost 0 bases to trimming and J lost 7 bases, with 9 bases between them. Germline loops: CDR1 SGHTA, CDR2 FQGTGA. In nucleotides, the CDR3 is TGTGCCAGCAGCTTAACGCCGAAAGGTGGCTACACCTTC. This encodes CASSLTPKGGYTF.

This chain's CDR3 is CASKWDRTNQPQHF. For the CDR3, the DNA is TGTGCCAGCAAATGGGACAGGACTAATCAGCCCCAGCATTTT. The chain uses TRBV2 and TRBJ1-5, with 8 bases aligning to TRBD1. Trimming at V came to 7 bases and at J to 4 bases, leaving 6 bases not matched to a gene. Germline V gene data show CDR1 as SNHLY and CDR2 as FYNNEI. The CDR3 contains 14 residues.

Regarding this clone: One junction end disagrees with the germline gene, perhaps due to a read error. The CDR3 DNA reads as TGCGCCAGCAGCCTACCCGGGGGACAGGGTTATTTGAATACTGAAGCTTTCTTT. Translated, it gives CASSLPGGQGYLNTEAFF. The rearrangement links TRBV5-1 to TRBJ1-1, with 9 bases fitting TRBD1. Germline assignment: CDR1 SGHRS and CDR2 YFSETQ. This CDR3 is built from 18 residues.